Listed here are 23 T cell receptor beta chains from one sample, sequenced in a study of T cell responses to AZD1222 COVID-19 vaccine. Only in-frame clones appear in the TCRdb table, and some are missing; sequencing was by immunoSEQ multiplex PCR. Among roughly 120,000 clones, 88% were seen once, and the ten largest hold about 4.7%. The specimen was peripheral blood, collected on day 0 of AZD1222 vaccination. The receptors here all came from an adult in good health.

The genes are TRBV27 and TRBJ2-5; D remains unclear. Germline V gives CDR1 MNHEY, CDR2 SMNVEV (reference sequence). This CDR3 is 16 amino acids long. Trimming took 0 bases from V and 5 from J, leaving 16 bases between them. The CDR3 loop reads CASSLSGLASRETQYF. The CDR3 DNA reads as TGTGCCAGCAGTTTATCGGGGTTGGCCTCCAGGGAGACCCAGTACTTC.

V usage is TRBV7-9 and J usage is TRBJ1-2; D ambiguous. Germline values: CDR1 SEHNR, CDR2 FQNEAQ (reference sequence). The V end was cut by 1 base, the J end by 10 bases, with 10 bases between. CDR3 length equals 12 residues. This CDR3 is CASSLDGVVYTF. For the CDR3, the DNA is TGTGCCAGCAGCTTAGATGGGGTAGTCTACACCTTC.

This CDR3 reads CASSTHGTGNTEAFF. The CDR3, as DNA: TGTGCCAGCAGTACTCACGGTACGGGGAACACTGAAGCTTTCTTT. V is TRBV27 and J is TRBJ1-1; D unclear. V was pared by 5 bases and J by 1 base, with 14 bases between. CDR3 length: 15 amino acids. The germline V gene encodes CDR1 MNHEY and CDR2 SMNVEV (reference sequence).

V usage is TRBV12-2 and J usage is TRBJ1-5. TRBV12-2 is a pseudogene locus. The CDR3 sequence is 13 residues long. CDR3 bases: TGTGCAAGTCGCTTTTATTCCGGGCAGCCCCAGCATTTT. This encodes CASRFYSGQPQHF.

V and J are TRBV5-4 and TRBJ2-7; 7 bases map to TRBD2. The J segment lost 7 bases and the V segment lost 5 bases, leaving 18 bases of the junction unmatched. The CDR3 is 16 residues long. Germline V gives CDR1 SGHNT, CDR2 YYREEE (reference sequence). The CDR3 sequence is CASSPTGLGTVGEQYF. The CDR3 bases are TGTGCCAGCAGTCCCACCGGACTAGGAACTGTGGGAGAGCAGTACTTC.

This clone was counted between two and nine times. The V and J genes are TRBV12-3 or TRBV12-4 and TRBJ1-4; a weak D match, TRBD1 (5 bases). Trimming shortened V by 2 bases and J by 11 bases, and 9 bases separated the two germline ends. This CDR3 comprises 12 residues. The CDR3 sequence: CASSLSGTKLFF. The CDR3 DNA is TGTGCCAGCAGTTTATCCGGGACTAAACTGTTTTTT.

This clone appeared a single time. J is TRBJ1-2 and V is TRBV28, with D perhaps TRBD1 (6 bases). Germline V CDR1 and CDR2: MDHEN, SYDVKM. The ends were cut back, 1 base at V and 4 bases at J, with 19 bases in the middle. The CDR3 has 17 amino acids. CDR3 bases: TGTGCCAGCAGTTTATTGGGGGCTGCCGATACTTTCTATGGCTACACCTTC. Its protein is CASSLLGAADTFYGYTF.

This sequence joins TRBV13 and TRBJ2-7; the match to TRBD1 covers 9 bases. The V gene's germline CDR1 is PRHDT and CDR2 FYEKMQ (reference sequence). After removal of 3 bases from V and 5 bases from J, the junction contained 8 bases not matched to a gene. This CDR3 is 15 amino acids long. The CDR3 sequence is CASSFWGQGTHEQYF. The CDR3, as DNA: TGTGCCAGCAGCTTCTGGGGACAGGGAACCCACGAGCAGTACTTC.

V gene TRBV4-3 combines with J gene TRBJ1-5, with D perhaps TRBD1 (6 bases). Germline CDR1 reads LGHNA; CDR2 reads YSLEER. The CDR3 extends over 14 amino acids. The V and J ends lost 0 bases and 6 bases respectively, with 9 bases between them. This CDR3 is CASSQEQGRQPQHF. The CDR3 nucleotides read TGCGCCAGCAGCCAAGAACAGGGACGTCAGCCCCAGCATTTT.

The chain couples TRBV11-1 to TRBJ1-1; D gene ambiguous. The germline V gene encodes CDR1 SGHAT and CDR2 FQDESV (reference sequence). V lost 1 base, J lost 1 base, and 4 bases lay in between. CDR3 length: 13 residues. The CDR3 bases are TGTGCCAGCAGCTTAGTACAGAACACTGAAGCTTTCTTT. Protein: CASSLVQNTEAFF.

V usage is TRBV7-9 and J usage is TRBJ2-5; 8 nucleotides match TRBD1. Germline V gives CDR1 SEHNR, CDR2 FQNEAQ (reference sequence). CDR3 length: 14 residues. V shed 5 bases, J shed 2 bases, and the junction held 4 bases outside the gene matches. CDR3 bases: TGTGCCAGCAGCCGCGGGACAGGACAAGAGACCCAGTACTTC. It is translated as CASSRGTGQETQYF.

The chain is built from TRBV5-3 and TRBJ1-4; D gene ambiguous. TRBV5-3 has ORF status, its function being uncertain. The CDR3 is 14 residues long. Trimming left V 4 bases short and J 0 bases short, with 7 bases between. In nucleotides, the CDR3 is TGTGCCAGAAGCCACGGACCAACTAATGAAAAACTGTTTTTT. It encodes CARSHGPTNEKLFF.

The gene calls are TRBV27 and TRBJ1-1, with 8 bases aligning to TRBD1. J lost 0 bases, V lost 6 bases, and 9 bases had no gene match. This CDR3 is built from 16 residues. Per germline, CDR1 MNHEY and CDR2 SMNVEV (reference sequence). CDR3 coding DNA: TGTGCCAGCAGCGAACGGGCAGGGGGCGTGAACACTGAAGCTTTCTTT. It codes for CASSERAGGVNTEAFF.

This clone was detected only once. The V and J genes are TRBV19 and TRBJ2-3, with 9 positions matching TRBD2. V was pared by 11 bases and J by 5 bases, with 8 bases of the junction left unmatched. The CDR3 is 13 residues long. Germline V gene data show CDR1 as LNHDA and CDR2 as SQIVND (reference sequence). The CDR3 DNA reads TGTGCCGCAGCTGCGGGGGGGCAAGATACGCAGTATTTT. It specifies CAAAAGGQDTQYF.

The chain carries TRBV4-1 and TRBJ1-5; D is perhaps TRBD1 (5 bases). Germline V gene lookup returns CDR1 MGHRA and CDR2 YSYEKL. CDR3 length equals 16 residues. V lost 1 base and J lost 6, with 16 bases in between. The CDR3 nucleotides are TGCGCCAGCAGCCAAGCCCCAGGGAGCCCCACTCAGCCCCAGCATTTT. This encodes CASSQAPGSPTQPQHF.

The chain carries TRBV24-1 and TRBJ2-7; D is unresolved. The CDR3 consists of 12 residues. The germline CDR1 and CDR2 sequences are KGHDR and SFDVKD. Trimming took off 0 bases at V and 5 bases at J, with 4 bases between the two ends. CDR3 amino acids: CATSDLKHEQYF. For the CDR3, the DNA is TGTGCCACCAGTGATTTGAAGCACGAGCAGTACTTC.

This rearrangement joins TRBV6-5 to TRBJ1-1; a possible D gene is TRBD1 (5 bases). Germline CDR1 and CDR2: MNHEY and SVGAGI. Trimming stripped 11 bases from V and 4 bases from J, with 14 bases between. The CDR3 is made up of 12 amino acids. The CDR3 sequence: CASWGRSTEAFF. DNA for the CDR3: TGTGCCTCTTGGGGCAGGAGCACTGAAGCTTTCTTT.

The J gene is TRBJ1-5, the V gene TRBV5-8; D call uncertain. V dropped 0 bases and J dropped 0 bases, with 7 bases sitting between them. Germline V gene lookup returns CDR1 SGHTS and CDR2 YDEGEE. The CDR3 spans 15 residues. The CDR3 coding sequence is TGTGCCAGCAGCTTGGGAACCTATAGCAATCAGCCCCAGCATTTT. It yields the protein CASSLGTYSNQPQHF.

The CDR3 nucleotides read TGCGCCAGCACGGCCACTAGCGGGGCAAAACAAGAGACCCAGTACTTC. Translation: CASTATSGAKQETQYF. The chain has TRBV5-1 and TRBJ2-5, with 10 bases matching TRBD2. V lost 6 bases to trimming and J lost 2 bases; unmatched junction nucleotides: 10. The germline V gene has CDR1 SGHRS and CDR2 YFSETQ. CDR3 length: 16 residues.

This rearrangement joins TRBV10-1 to TRBJ2-6, with D possibly being TRBD2 (6 bases). Deletions cut 6 bases from V and 2 bases from J, with 8 bases between. This CDR3 spans 14 amino acids. CDR1 and CDR2 from the germline V gene are WNHNN and SYGVQD (reference sequence). The CDR3 DNA sequence: TGCGCCAGCAGCGGAGGGGCTGGGGCCAACGTCCTGACTTTC. Residues: CASSGGAGANVLTF.

This clone has ten or more counts. The gene calls are TRBV7-6 and TRBJ2-5; 7 bases are a match to TRBD1. The CDR3 contains 14 residues. In germline, CDR1 is SGHVS, CDR2 FNYEAQ. Losses at the gene ends were 4 bases for V and 7 bases for J; bases not matched to a gene: 9. DNA for the CDR3: TGTGCCAGCAGCTCGGGACAGCCTCTGGGGACCCAGTACTTC. This sequence encodes CASSSGQPLGTQYF.

This CDR3 is CATVDRGRRTEAFF. The CDR3 DNA reads TGTGCCACCGTGGACAGGGGAAGAAGGACTGAAGCTTTCTTT. The chain has TRBV11-1 and TRBJ1-1; 9 bases align to TRBD1. The CDR3 runs 14 residues. The J segment lost 5 bases and the V segment lost 10 bases, leaving 11 bases of the junction unmatched. Germline V lookup: CDR1 SGHAT, CDR2 FQDESV (reference sequence).

The chain carries TRBV5-1 and TRBJ2-5, with a weak D call TRBD2 (5 bases). Germline-derived CDR1 and CDR2 are SGHRS and YFSETQ. V lost 3 bases and J lost 1, with 10 bases in between. The CDR3 has 14 residues. CDR3 amino acids: CASSWGVVQETQYF. The CDR3 DNA is TGCGCCAGCAGCTGGGGAGTAGTCCAAGAGACCCAGTACTTC.